A selection of T cell receptor beta chains follows, all from one sample in a study of blood T cell repertoires in COVID-19. Sequenced by immunoSEQ multiplex PCR; TCRdb stores in-frame clones only, minus some. In the table there are 150,000 to 200,000 clones, 75% to 90% of which are singletons. Sequencing used PBMCs or T cells enriched from blood (not recorded which). The receptors were gathered from a woman younger than 35 who had recovered from COVID-19. Both conserved end residues are part of each CDR3. The D gene is left open where the match is weak. Size is omitted from some rows. Given values are once, few, many or a class for expanded clones.

D gene	clone size	V gene	J gene	CDR3 protein	CDR3 DNA
.	.	TRBV5-1	TRBJ1-2	CASSLGPQFYGYTF	TGCGCCAGCAGCCTTGGGCCACAGTTTTATGGCTACACCTTC
.	.	TRBV6-5	TRBJ2-3	CASQGGTDTQYF	TGTGCCAGCCAGGGCGGCACAGATACGCAGTATTTT
TRBD1	once	TRBV9	TRBJ1-3	CASSSRAGGDGSGNTIYF	TGTGCCAGCAGCTCCAGGGCAGGGGGCGACGGCTCTGGAAACACCATATATTTT
TRBD2	.	TRBV27	TRBJ2-7	CASSPSGRGYEQYF	TGTGCCAGCAGCCCTAGCGGGAGGGGCTACGAGCAGTACTTC
TRBD1	.	TRBV7-2	TRBJ2-5	CASSLTGGRETQYF	TGTGCCAGCAGCTTGACAGGGGGGAGAGAGACCCAGTACTTC
TRBD2	.	TRBV2	TRBJ2-7	CASSRLAGGTYEQYF	TGTGCCAGCAGTCGACTAGCGGGAGGCACCTACGAGCAGTACTTC
.	once	TRBV28	TRBJ2-6	CASSLWARASSGANVLTF	TGTGCCAGCAGTTTATGGGCCAGGGCAAGCTCTGGGGCCAACGTCCTGACTTTC
.	once	TRBV28	TRBJ2-1	CASSFDRISYNEQFF	TGTGCCAGCAGTTTTGACAGGATCTCCTACAATGAGCAGTTCTTC
.	.	TRBV5-8	TRBJ2-3	CASGFGRITDTQYF	TGTGCCAGCGGGTTTGGGAGAATCACAGATACGCAGTATTTT
TRBD2	.	TRBV18	TRBJ2-7	CASSPLSQGTTIGEQYF	TGTGCCAGCTCACCTCTTTCACAAGGGACTACCATTGGCGAGCAGTACTTC
.	few	TRBV12-5	TRBJ2-1	CASGFAGTYNEQFF	TGTGCTAGTGGTTTCGCGGGCACCTACAATGAGCAGTTCTTC
TRBD2	.	TRBV7-6	TRBJ2-2	CASSSGLAGTAGELFF	TGTGCCAGCAGCTCCGGACTAGCGGGAACTGCCGGGGAGCTGTTTTTT
.	.	TRBV11-2	TRBJ1-3	CASSFGPRDTIYF	TGTGCCAGCAGCTTTGGTCCGAGGGACACCATATATTTT
.	few	TRBV24-1	TRBJ2-7	CATRSRRTISYEQYF	TGTGCCACCAGATCCCGCCGGACAATTTCCTACGAGCAGTACTTC
TRBD2	.	TRBV4-2	TRBJ2-1	CASSQDRVIVAGGENEQFF	TGTGCCAGCAGCCAAGATCGGGTCATAGTAGCGGGAGGAGAAAATGAGCAGTTCTTC
.	.	TRBV28	TRBJ1-5	CASRWTDFKRNQPQHF	TGTGCCAGCAGATGGACAGACTTTAAGAGGAATCAGCCCCAGCATTTT
TRBD2	.	TRBV7-2	TRBJ2-3	CASSWPGLRRSTDTQYF	TGTGCCAGCAGCTGGCCGGGACTAAGAAGAAGCACAGATACGCAGTATTTT
TRBD2	once	TRBV9	TRBJ2-3	CASSGTSGSTDTQYF	TGTGCCAGCAGTGGGACTAGCGGTAGTACAGATACGCAGTATTTT
TRBD1	.	TRBV4-1	TRBJ1-1	CASSQDWGQLNTEAFF	TGCGCCAGCAGCCAAGATTGGGGACAGCTAAACACTGAAGCTTTCTTT